Listed below are T cell receptor beta chains from one sample, sequenced in a study of T-cell memory formation after mild COVID-19. TCRdb reprocessed the 5' RACE reads via MiXCR and lists one record per CDR3 protein. The sample consists of a few hundred thousand distinct CDR3 sequences, 13% to 15% of them appearing once. The sequencing input was PBMCs or a T cell subset sorted from them (not recorded which). These receptors all come from a man in his late teens or twenties who had mild COVID-19 (a few samples of this study predate the infection). Cell type and time point are not known. Both conserved end residues are part of each CDR3. The order of the fields is clone size, D gene, V gene, J gene, CDR3 DNA, CDR3 protein. D genes are given only for firm matches. Not all rows give a size; the values are once, few, many and, for expanded clones, a class.

clone size: NA
D gene: NA
V gene: TRBV10-2
J gene: TRBJ2-6
CDR3 DNA: TGCGCCAGCAGTAAAGGGGTCGGGGCCAACGTCCTGACTTTC
CDR3 protein: CASSKGVGANVLTF

clone size: NA
D gene: TRBD2
V gene: TRBV20-1
J gene: TRBJ2-1
CDR3 DNA: TGCAGTGCTCCAATGGGGCTAGCGGACAATGAGCAGTTCTTC
CDR3 protein: CSAPMGLADNEQFF

clone size: NA
D gene: NA
V gene: TRBV2
J gene: TRBJ2-7
CDR3 DNA: TGTGCCAGCAGATACTACCAGGAGCAGTACTTC
CDR3 protein: CASRYYQEQYF

clone size: NA
D gene: NA
V gene: TRBV6-2/TRBV6-3
J gene: TRBJ1-4
CDR3 DNA: TGTGCCACCGCCCGGGACCTAAATGAAAAACTGTTTTTT
CDR3 protein: CATARDLNEKLFF

clone size: NA
D gene: TRBD1
V gene: TRBV7-8
J gene: TRBJ2-4
CDR3 DNA: TGTGCCAGCAGCGCCTGGACAGGGACCCCCCAAAACATTCAGTACTTC
CDR3 protein: CASSAWTGTPQNIQYF

clone size: NA
D gene: NA
V gene: TRBV29-1
J gene: TRBJ2-3
CDR3 DNA: TGCAGTGCAGCCGGAATGAGGGCAGATACGCAGTATTTT
CDR3 protein: CSAAGMRADTQYF

clone size: NA
D gene: NA
V gene: TRBV28
J gene: TRBJ1-1
CDR3 DNA: TGTGCCAGCAGTTTATACAGGCTGAACACTGAAGCTTTCTTT
CDR3 protein: CASSLYRLNTEAFF

clone size: NA
D gene: NA
V gene: TRBV20-1
J gene: TRBJ1-6
CDR3 DNA: TGCAGTGCTAGAGGACAGTGGGATTCACCCCTCCACTTT
CDR3 protein: CSARGQWDSPLHF

clone size: NA
D gene: TRBD1
V gene: TRBV7-2
J gene: TRBJ1-4
CDR3 DNA: TGTGCCAGCAGTTTGACAGGGGGCTATGGTGAAAAACTGTTTTTT
CDR3 protein: CASSLTGGYGEKLFF

clone size: NA
D gene: NA
V gene: TRBV5-5
J gene: TRBJ1-1
CDR3 DNA: TGTGCCAGCAGCTTGGTTCAGGGATATATGAACACTGAAGCTTTCTTT
CDR3 protein: CASSLVQGYMNTEAFF

clone size: few
D gene: NA
V gene: TRBV6-6
J gene: TRBJ1-2
CDR3 DNA: TGTGCCAGCAGTTACTCACTTAACTATGGCTACACCTTC
CDR3 protein: CASSYSLNYGYTF

clone size: few
D gene: NA
V gene: TRBV24-1
J gene: TRBJ2-3
CDR3 DNA: TGTGCCACCAGCCCTCGCGGGCCTCCAGATACGCAGTATTTT
CDR3 protein: CATSPRGPPDTQYF

clone size: few
D gene: NA
V gene: TRBV18
J gene: TRBJ2-6
CDR3 DNA: TGTGCCAGCTCACCTTGGAATGGTTTTGGAACCGGGGCCAACGTCCTGACTTTC
CDR3 protein: CASSPWNGFGTGANVLTF

clone size: few
D gene: NA
V gene: TRBV4-1
J gene: TRBJ2-2
CDR3 DNA: TGCGCCAGCAGCCAAGTAAAGGCTGTGGCCGGGGAGCTGTTTTTT
CDR3 protein: CASSQVKAVAGELFF

clone size: NA
D gene: NA
V gene: TRBV7-7
J gene: TRBJ2-3
CDR3 DNA: TGTGCTAGCAGCTTAGATGGGGGTGACACAGATACGCAGTATTTT
CDR3 protein: CASSLDGGDTDTQYF

clone size: few
D gene: NA
V gene: TRBV12-5
J gene: TRBJ2-7
CDR3 DNA: TGTGCTAGTGGTTTGGTAGTGGGACCCTCCTACGAGCAGTACTTC
CDR3 protein: CASGLVVGPSYEQYF